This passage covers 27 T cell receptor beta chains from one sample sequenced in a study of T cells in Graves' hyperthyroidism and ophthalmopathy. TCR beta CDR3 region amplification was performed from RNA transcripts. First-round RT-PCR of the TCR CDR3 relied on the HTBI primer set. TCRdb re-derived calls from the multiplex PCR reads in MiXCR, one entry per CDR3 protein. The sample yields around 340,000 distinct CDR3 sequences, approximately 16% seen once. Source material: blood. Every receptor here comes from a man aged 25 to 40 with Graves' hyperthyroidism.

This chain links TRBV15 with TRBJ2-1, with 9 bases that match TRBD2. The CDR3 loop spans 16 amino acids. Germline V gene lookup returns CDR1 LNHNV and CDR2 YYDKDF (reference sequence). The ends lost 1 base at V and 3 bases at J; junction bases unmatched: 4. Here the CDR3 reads CATSRGLAGNYNEQFF. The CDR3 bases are TGTGCCACCAGCAGAGGCCTAGCGGGGAACTACAATGAGCAGTTCTTC.

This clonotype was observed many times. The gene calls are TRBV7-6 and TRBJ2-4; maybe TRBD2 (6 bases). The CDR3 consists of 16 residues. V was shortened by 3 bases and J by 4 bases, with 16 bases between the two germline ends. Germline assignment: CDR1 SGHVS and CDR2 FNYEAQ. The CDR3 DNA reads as TGTGCCAGCAGCTTTGATCGGGAGATGGGTAAAAACATTCAGTACTTC. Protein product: CASSFDREMGKNIQYF.

CDR3 region: CASQPGRSPPEAFF. CDR3 nucleotide sequence: TGTGCCAGCCAACCGGGACGGTCGCCCCCTGAAGCTTTCTTT. The J gene is TRBJ1-1, the V gene TRBV2; D perhaps matches TRBD1 (5 bases). The germline V and J ends were trimmed by 8 bases and 6 bases, with 19 bases remaining between them. Germline V gene data show CDR1 as SNHLY and CDR2 as FYNNEI. The length of the CDR3 is 14 residues.

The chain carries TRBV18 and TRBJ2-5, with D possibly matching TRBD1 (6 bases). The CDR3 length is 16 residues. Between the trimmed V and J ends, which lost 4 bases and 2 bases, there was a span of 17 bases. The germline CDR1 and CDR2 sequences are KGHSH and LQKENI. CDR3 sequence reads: CASSLYQGLEQETQYF. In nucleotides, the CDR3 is TGTGCCAGCTCACTATATCAGGGGTTGGAGCAAGAGACCCAGTACTTC.

The CDR3 loop is CASSRDSIIYEQYF. The CDR3 coding sequence is TGTGCCAGCAGCCGGGACTCAATTATCTACGAGCAGTACTTC. The chain uses TRBV4-2 and TRBJ2-7, with D maybe TRBD2 (6 bases). Germline values: CDR1 LGHNA, CDR2 YNFKEQ. The CDR3 runs 14 residues. Trimming left V 4 bases short and J 3 bases short, with 13 bases between.

The CDR3 reads CASSILAGVSYNEQFF. The CDR3 coding sequence is TGTGCCAGCAGCATACTAGCGGGGGTCTCCTACAATGAGCAGTTCTTC. This chain joins TRBV9 and TRBJ2-1; TRBD2 matches 11 bases. Per germline, CDR1 SGDLS and CDR2 YYNGEE. The CDR3 extends over 16 amino acids. Unmatched junction bases numbered 3, after V lost 4 bases and J lost 0 bases.

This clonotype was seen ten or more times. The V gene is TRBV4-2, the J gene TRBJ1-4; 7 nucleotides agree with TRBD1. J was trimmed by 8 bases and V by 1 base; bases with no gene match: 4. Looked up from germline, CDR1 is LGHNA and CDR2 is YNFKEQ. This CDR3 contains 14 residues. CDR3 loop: CASSQGGGGEKLFF. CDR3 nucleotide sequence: TGTGCCAGCAGCCAAGGAGGGGGCGGGGAAAAACTGTTTTTT.

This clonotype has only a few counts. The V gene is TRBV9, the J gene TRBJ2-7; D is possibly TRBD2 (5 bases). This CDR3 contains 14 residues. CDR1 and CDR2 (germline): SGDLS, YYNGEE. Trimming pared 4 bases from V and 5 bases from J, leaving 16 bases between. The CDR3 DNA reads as TGTGCCAGCAGCCCGACTACTAGTGTCCACGAGCAGTACTTC. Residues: CASSPTTSVHEQYF.

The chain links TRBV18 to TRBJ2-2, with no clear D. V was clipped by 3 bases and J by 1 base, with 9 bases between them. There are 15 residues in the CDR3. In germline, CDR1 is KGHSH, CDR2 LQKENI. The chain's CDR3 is CASSPARLNTGELFF. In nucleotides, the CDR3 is TGTGCCAGCTCACCGGCACGGCTGAACACCGGGGAGCTGTTTTTT.

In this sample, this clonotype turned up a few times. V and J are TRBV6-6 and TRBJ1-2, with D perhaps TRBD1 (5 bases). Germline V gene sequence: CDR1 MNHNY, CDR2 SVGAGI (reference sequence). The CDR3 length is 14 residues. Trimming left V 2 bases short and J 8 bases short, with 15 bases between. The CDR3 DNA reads TGTGCCAGCAGTTACAGGGGCAGGGTAGACGGCTACACCTTC. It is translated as CASSYRGRVDGYTF.

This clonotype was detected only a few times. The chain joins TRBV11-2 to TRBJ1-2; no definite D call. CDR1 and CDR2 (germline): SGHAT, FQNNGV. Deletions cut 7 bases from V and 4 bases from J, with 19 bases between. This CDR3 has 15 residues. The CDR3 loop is CASTTRTYHAYGYTF. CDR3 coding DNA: TGTGCCAGCACGACTCGTACGTATCACGCCTATGGCTACACCTTC.

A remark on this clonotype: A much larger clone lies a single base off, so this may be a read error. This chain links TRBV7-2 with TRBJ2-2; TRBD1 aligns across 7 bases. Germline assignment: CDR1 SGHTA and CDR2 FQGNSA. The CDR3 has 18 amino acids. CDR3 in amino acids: CASSSPRQGLRYTGELSF. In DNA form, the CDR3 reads TGTGCCAGCAGCTCCCCCCGACAGGGCTTACGGTACACCGGGGAGCTGTCTTTT. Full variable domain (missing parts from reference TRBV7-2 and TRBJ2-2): GAGVSQSPSNKVTEKGKDVELRCDPISGHTALYWYRQSLGQGLEFLIYFQGNSAPDKSGLPSDRFSAERTGGSVSTLTIQRTQQEDSAVYLCASSSPRQGLRYTGELSFGEGSRLTVL.

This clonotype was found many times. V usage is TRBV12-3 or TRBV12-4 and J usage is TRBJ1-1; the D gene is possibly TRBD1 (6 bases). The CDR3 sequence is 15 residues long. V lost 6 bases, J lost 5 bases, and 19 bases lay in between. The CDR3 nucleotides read TGTGCCAGCAGCGCCTGGACAGTTAGAGGGACTGAAGCTTTCTTT. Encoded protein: CASSAWTVRGTEAFF.

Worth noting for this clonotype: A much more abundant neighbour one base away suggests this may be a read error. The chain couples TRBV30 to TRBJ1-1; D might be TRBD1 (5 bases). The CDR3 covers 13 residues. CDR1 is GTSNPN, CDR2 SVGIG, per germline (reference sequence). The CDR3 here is CAWSQDRGTGAFF. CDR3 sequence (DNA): TGTGCCTGGAGTCAGGACCGGGGGACTGGAGCTTTCTTT.

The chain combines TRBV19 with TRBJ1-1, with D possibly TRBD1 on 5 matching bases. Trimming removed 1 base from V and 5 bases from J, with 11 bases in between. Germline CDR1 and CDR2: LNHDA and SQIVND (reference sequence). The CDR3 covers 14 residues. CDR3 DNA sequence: TGTGCCAGTAGTATAGTCGGGACTGGGACTGAAGCTTTCTTT. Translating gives CASSIVGTGTEAFF.

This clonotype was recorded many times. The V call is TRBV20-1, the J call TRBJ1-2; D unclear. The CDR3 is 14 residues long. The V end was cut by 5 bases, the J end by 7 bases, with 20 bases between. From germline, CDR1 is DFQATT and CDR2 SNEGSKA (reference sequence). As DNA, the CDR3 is TGCAGTGCTCGGGCCCCGAACGCGGTCTTTGGCTACACCTTC. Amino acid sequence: CSARAPNAVFGYTF.

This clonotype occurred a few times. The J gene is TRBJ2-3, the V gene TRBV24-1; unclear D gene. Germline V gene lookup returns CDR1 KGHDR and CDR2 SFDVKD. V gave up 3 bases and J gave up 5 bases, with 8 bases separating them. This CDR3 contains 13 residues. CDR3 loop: CATSDDSGDTQYF. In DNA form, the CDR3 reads TGTGCCACCAGTGATGACTCAGGAGATACGCAGTATTTT.

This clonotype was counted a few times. The DNA of the CDR3 is TGTGCCAGCAGCCAAGATGAACTAGCGGGGTACAATGAGCAGTTCTTC. It translates to CASSQDELAGYNEQFF. The chain combines TRBV3-1 with TRBJ2-1; 10 bases fit TRBD2. The V segment lost 0 bases and the J segment 4 bases; nucleotides outside the gene matches: 3. CDR3 length: 16 amino acids. Germline CDR1 reads LGHDT; CDR2 reads YNNKEL (reference sequence).

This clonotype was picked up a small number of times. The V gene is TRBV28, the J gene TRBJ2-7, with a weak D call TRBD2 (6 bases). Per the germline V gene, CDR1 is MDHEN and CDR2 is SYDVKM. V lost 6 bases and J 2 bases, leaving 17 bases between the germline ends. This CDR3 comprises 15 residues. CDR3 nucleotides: TGTGCCAGCAGCTACGGAGGGTGGGGAGCCTACGAGCAGTACTTC. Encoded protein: CASSYGGWGAYEQYF.

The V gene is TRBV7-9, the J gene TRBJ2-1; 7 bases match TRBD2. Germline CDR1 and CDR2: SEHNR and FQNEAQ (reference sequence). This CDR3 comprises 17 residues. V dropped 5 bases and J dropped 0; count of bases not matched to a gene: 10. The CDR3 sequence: CASSPRGGTSSYNEQFF. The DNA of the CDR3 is TGTGCCAGCAGCCCAAGGGGAGGGACGAGCTCCTACAATGAGCAGTTCTTC.

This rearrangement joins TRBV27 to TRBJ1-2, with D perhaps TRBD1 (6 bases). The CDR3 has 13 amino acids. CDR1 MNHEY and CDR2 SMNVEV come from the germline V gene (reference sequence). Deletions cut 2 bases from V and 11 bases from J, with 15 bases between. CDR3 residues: CASSLHRAGEYTF. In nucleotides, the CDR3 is TGTGCCAGCAGTTTACACAGGGCGGGGGAGTACACCTTC.

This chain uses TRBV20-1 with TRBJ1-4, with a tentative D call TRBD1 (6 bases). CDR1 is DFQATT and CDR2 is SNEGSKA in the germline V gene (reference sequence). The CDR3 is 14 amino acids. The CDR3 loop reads CSATTGGRGEKLFF. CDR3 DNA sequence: TGCAGCGCGACTACGGGGGGCCGTGGGGAAAAACTGTTTTTT.

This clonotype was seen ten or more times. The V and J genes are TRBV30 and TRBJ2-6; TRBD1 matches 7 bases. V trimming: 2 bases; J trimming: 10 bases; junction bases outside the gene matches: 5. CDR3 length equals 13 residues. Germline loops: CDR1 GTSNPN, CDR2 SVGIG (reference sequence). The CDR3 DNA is TGTGCCTGGAGTCCCGGGACAGTTAACGTCCTGACTTTC. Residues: CAWSPGTVNVLTF.

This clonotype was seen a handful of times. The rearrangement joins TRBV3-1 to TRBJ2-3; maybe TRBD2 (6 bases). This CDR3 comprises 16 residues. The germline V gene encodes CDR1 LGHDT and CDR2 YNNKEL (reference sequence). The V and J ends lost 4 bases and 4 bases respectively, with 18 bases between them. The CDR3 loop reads CASSLTVTSFADTQYF. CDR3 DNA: TGTGCCAGCAGCCTGACCGTGACTAGTTTTGCAGATACGCAGTATTTT.

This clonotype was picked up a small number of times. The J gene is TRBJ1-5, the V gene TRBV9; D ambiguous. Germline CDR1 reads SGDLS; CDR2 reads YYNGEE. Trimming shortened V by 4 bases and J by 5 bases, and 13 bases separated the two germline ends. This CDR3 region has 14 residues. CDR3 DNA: TGTGCCAGCAGCAAACGAGGAGGATATCAGCCCCAGCATTTT. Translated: CASSKRGGYQPQHF.

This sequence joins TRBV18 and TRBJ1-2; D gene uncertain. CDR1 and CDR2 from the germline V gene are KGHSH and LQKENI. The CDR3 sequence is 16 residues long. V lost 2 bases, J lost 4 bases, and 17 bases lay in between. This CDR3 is CASSPSFGPPVYGYTF. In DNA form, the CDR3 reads TGTGCCAGCTCACCAAGTTTCGGGCCCCCGGTCTATGGCTACACCTTC.

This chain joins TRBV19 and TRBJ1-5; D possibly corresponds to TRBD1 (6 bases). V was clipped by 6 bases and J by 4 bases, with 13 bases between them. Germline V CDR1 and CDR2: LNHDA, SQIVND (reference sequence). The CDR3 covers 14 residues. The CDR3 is CASSNPGTNQPQHF. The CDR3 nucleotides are TGTGCCAGTAGCAATCCCGGGACAAATCAGCCCCAGCATTTT.